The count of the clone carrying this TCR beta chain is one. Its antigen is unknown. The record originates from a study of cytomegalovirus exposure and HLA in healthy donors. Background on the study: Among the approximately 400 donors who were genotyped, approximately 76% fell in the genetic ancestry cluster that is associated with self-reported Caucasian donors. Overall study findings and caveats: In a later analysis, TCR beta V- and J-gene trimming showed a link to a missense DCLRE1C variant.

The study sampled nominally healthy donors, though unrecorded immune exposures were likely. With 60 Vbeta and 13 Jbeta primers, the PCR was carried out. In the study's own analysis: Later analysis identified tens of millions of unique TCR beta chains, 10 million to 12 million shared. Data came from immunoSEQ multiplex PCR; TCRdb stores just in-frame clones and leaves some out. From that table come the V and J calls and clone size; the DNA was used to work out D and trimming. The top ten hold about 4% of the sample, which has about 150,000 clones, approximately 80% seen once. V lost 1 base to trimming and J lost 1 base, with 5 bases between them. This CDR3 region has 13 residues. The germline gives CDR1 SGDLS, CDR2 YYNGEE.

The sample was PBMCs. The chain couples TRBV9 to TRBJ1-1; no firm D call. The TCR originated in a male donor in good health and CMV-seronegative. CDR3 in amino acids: CASSVNRNTEAFF. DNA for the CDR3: TGTGCCAGCAGCGTAAACAGGAACACTGAAGCTTTCTTT.